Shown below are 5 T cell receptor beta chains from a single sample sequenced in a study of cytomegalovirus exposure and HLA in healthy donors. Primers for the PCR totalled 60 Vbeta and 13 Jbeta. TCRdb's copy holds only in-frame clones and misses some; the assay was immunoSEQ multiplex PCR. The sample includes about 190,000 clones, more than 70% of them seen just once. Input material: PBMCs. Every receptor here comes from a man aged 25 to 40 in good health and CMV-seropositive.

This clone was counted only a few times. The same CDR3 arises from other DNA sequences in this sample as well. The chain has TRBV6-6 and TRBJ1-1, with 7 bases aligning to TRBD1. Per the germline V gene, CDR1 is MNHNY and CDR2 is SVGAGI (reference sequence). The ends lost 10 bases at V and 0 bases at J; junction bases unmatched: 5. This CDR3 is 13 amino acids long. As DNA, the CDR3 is TGTGCCACCCTGGGACAGATGAACACTGAAGCTTTCTTT. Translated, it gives CATLGQMNTEAFF.

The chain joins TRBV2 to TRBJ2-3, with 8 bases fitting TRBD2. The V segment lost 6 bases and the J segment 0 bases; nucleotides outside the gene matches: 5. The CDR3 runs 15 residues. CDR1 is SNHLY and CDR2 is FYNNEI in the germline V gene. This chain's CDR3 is CASSGLASSTDTQYF. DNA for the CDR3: TGTGCCAGCAGCGGACTAGCCTCGAGCACAGATACGCAGTATTTT.

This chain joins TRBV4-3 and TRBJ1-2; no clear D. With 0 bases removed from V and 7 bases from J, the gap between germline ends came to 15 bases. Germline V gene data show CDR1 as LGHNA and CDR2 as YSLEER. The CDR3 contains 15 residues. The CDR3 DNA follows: TGCGCCAGCAGCCAAGATAGAGCGGTGGGCGCTGGCTACACCTTC. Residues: CASSQDRAVGAGYTF.

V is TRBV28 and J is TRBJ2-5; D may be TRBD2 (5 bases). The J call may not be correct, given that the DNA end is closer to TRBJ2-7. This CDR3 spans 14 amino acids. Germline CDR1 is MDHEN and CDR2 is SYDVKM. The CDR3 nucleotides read TGTGCCAGCAGTCCTCCAGGACTGGGCGACGAGCAGTACTTC. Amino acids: CASSPPGLGDEQYF.

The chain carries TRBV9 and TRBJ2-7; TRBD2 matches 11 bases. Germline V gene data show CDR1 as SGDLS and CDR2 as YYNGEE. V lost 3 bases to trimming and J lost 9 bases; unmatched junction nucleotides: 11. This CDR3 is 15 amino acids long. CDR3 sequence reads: CASSGGTSGLSMQYF. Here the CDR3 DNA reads TGTGCCAGCAGCGGGGGGACTAGCGGACTTTCGATGCAGTACTTC.